This T cell receptor (beta chain) was recorded in a study of regulatory T cells in long-lasting Graves disease (dated by TCRdb to the early 2020s). Background on the whole study: In the newly diagnosed Graves' disease group, patients had been taking antithyroid drugs for less than 3 months. This study used TCR sequencing and RNA sequencing of peripheral blood to compare persistent Graves' disease patients against newly diagnosed Graves' disease patients. The study was conducted in China and was registered as a clinical trial. A total of around 35 samples underwent TCR sequencing: 13 from persistent and around 20 from newly diagnosed Graves' disease patients.

CDR1 ENHRY and CDR2 SYGVKD are derived from the germline V gene. V lost 7 bases and J lost 7 bases; the stretch between them is 22 bases long. The CDR3 runs 16 amino acids, cysteine and phenylalanine included. Kept here is only the CDR3 DNA, which spans 48 bases and is read in frame from base 1. The label giving this sample's time point can be read as: newly diagnosed GD, antithyroid drugs for less than 3 months. For both TCR sequencing and RNA sequencing, RNA was extracted from PBMCs using TRIzol. Graves' disease was diagnosed according to American Thyroid Association guidelines. Patients for the study were recruited at an endocrinology department in Xi'an, China. Each patient gave around 9 milliliters of peripheral blood, collected in an EDTA anticoagulant tube. Ficoll Paque Plus density gradient separation was used to isolate PBMCs, and no further T cell sorting was performed. An Agilent 2100 Bioanalyzer and agarose gel were used to assess RNA quality, and a NanoDrop 2000 was used to measure RNA concentration.

Remarks on this clonotype: Its cognate antigen has yet to be identified. Per-base qualities were not stored, and no clone one base away is much larger.

The library was produced with multiplex PCR. Sequencing was performed on an Illumina HiSeq 4000. CDR3 regions were amplified by Arm-PCR with iRepertoire HTBI primers to construct TCR beta libraries. Before sequencing, the PCR products went through gel purification. On the authors' methods: A total of under 80 TRBV and about 13 TRBJ segments were identified across samples and were used for gene usage analysis of CDR3 amino acid clonotypes. Filtered high-quality paired reads were merged into contigs using COPE and FqMerger. BLAST was used to align contigs to IMGT TRBV, TRBD and TRBJ reference genes, and CDR3 was defined according to IMGT. Any clonotype with a frequency above 0.1% was counted as a highly expanded clone. Shannon entropy was used to measure repertoire diversity, and the Gini coefficient was used to measure V-J evenness. A clonotype was considered public if more than one individual shared it. TCRdb redid the processing of the public reads, applying fastp at Q25 and MiXCR, and retained in-frame beta chains. Rows are combined by CDR3 protein, so each entry shows the most common genes and DNA. The V and J calls here are based on TCRdb, not the publication. This sample comprises under 300,000 distinct CDR3 sequences, 20% of them detected only once. Jointly, the top ten make up approximately 15% of the sample.

General conclusions and limits of the study: As a limitation, the authors acknowledged that the small sample size may reduce accuracy. Only the TCR beta chain was sequenced and analyzed. Patients with persistent disease shared more public clonotypes (approximately 2,500) than newly diagnosed patients did (around 930). Compared with newly diagnosed patients, patients with persistent Graves' disease had lower TCR Shannon entropy and fewer highly expanded clones, which suggests clonal expansion. TRBV28, TRBJ1-2 and TRBJ2-5 were preferentially used in persistent disease, while TRBV20-1 and TRBJ2-1 were favored in newly diagnosed disease. Peripheral blood alone was examined, since thyroid tissue, which constituted the primary lesion, could not be accessed.

The sequenced sample was peripheral blood mononuclear cells (PBMCs), obtained at new diagnosis, from a patient treated with antithyroid drugs. The chain is assembled from TRBV10-3 and TRBJ1-4; the D segment could be TRBD1, given 6 matching bases. This sequence originates from a female donor with Graves disease. CDR3 reads: CAIKGSDGQSSEKLFF. The DNA sequence is as follows: TGTGCCATCAAGGGGTCTGATGGACAGTCGAGTGAAAAACTGTTTTTT.